This is a list of T cell receptor beta chains from one sample in a study of blood T cell repertoires in COVID-19. Assay: immunoSEQ multiplex PCR; the TCRdb copy retains only in-frame clones and omits some. The data contain some 110,000 clones, approximately 86% of them singletons. Specimen: peripheral blood. These receptors all come from a man in his forties with acute or convalescent COVID-19. CDR3s include the opening cysteine and the closing phenylalanine or tryptophan. Fields, in order: clone size, J gene, V gene, CDR3 protein. Size is stated for part of the rows, as once, few or many counts, or as a class when the clone is expanded.

abundance: -
j_gene: TRBJ2-5
v_gene: TRBV14
CDR3aa: CASSQIPFGGSQETQYF

abundance: -
j_gene: TRBJ1-1
v_gene: TRBV4-3
CDR3aa: CASSQERGTEAFF

abundance: once
j_gene: TRBJ1-5
v_gene: TRBV18
CDR3aa: CASSPLMGGQPQHF

abundance: -
j_gene: TRBJ1-5
v_gene: TRBV12-3/TRBV12-4
CDR3aa: CASSFGYQPQHF

abundance: -
j_gene: TRBJ1-1
v_gene: TRBV5-1
CDR3aa: CASSLERASEAFF

abundance: -
j_gene: TRBJ1-3
v_gene: TRBV5-1
CDR3aa: CASSLAGTSGNTIYF

abundance: -
j_gene: TRBJ2-5
v_gene: TRBV5-1
CDR3aa: CASSGTGTNQETQYF

abundance: -
j_gene: TRBJ1-4
v_gene: TRBV30
CDR3aa: CAWGPGLSRSATNEKLFF

abundance: -
j_gene: TRBJ2-3
v_gene: TRBV4-3
CDR3aa: CASSQDASGDADTQYF

abundance: -
j_gene: TRBJ1-5
v_gene: TRBV5-6
CDR3aa: CASSLMAGNSNQPQHF

abundance: -
j_gene: TRBJ2-5
v_gene: TRBV19
CDR3aa: CASSAGRGAETQYF

abundance: -
j_gene: TRBJ2-7
v_gene: TRBV5-6
CDR3aa: CASRRSTQHEQYF

abundance: -
j_gene: TRBJ1-2
v_gene: TRBV9
CDR3aa: CASSVNRNYGYTF

abundance: -
j_gene: TRBJ2-5
v_gene: TRBV24-1
CDR3aa: CATSDPETGSEETQYF

abundance: -
j_gene: TRBJ1-2
v_gene: TRBV12-3/TRBV12-4
CDR3aa: CASSFRGGYTF

abundance: few
j_gene: TRBJ1-1
v_gene: TRBV7-8
CDR3aa: CASSARGITEAFF